Included here is one TCR beta chain sequence, with context. Per the original methods: Amplifying reference gene primers gave estimates of nucleated cell counts. The protocol was immunoSEQ multiplex PCR, while the TCRdb copy is restricted to in-frame clones and leaves out a portion. That table supplies the V and J calls and clone size; D and trimming were determined from the DNA. The sample has about 230,000 clones, about 85% seen once. The data belong to a study of blood T cell repertoires in COVID-19. Study information: There were acute and convalescent COVID-19 samples, and they came from the United States, Italy and Spain. PBMCs, B-cell-depleted T cells, or T cells were the source of the cDNA or gDNA that made up the material.

This clonotype was obtained from a woman older than 75 with active or convalescent COVID-19. The source material was peripheral blood.

The CDR3 DNA is TGTGCCAGCAGCCAAGGCCCTCCGGTCTCCGAAGCTTTCTTT. Translating gives CASSQGPPVSEAFF. V and J are TRBV14 and TRBJ1-1; no firm D call. Trimming took 1 base from V and 8 from J, leaving 14 bases between them. The CDR3 is 14 residues long. Per germline, CDR1 SGHDN and CDR2 FVKESK.